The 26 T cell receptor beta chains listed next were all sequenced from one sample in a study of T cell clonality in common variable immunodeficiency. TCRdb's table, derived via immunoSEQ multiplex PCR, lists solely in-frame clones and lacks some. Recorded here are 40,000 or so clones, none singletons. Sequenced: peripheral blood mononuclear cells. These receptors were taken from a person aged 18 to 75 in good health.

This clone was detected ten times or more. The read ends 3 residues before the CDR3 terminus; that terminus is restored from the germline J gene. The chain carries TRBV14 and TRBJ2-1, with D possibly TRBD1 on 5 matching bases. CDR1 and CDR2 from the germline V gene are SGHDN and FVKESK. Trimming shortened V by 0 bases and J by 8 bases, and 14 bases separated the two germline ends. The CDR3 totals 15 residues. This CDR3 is CASSQDISGIDEQFF. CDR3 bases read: TGTGCCAGCAGCCAAGATATATCAGGGATTGATGAG.

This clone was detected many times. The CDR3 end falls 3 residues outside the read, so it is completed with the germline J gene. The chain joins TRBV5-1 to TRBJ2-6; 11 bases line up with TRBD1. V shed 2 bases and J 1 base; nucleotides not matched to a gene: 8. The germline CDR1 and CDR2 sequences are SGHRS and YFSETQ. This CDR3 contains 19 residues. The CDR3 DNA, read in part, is TGCGCCAGCAGCTTTGGACAGGGGGCTGCTGGATCTGGGGCCAACGTC. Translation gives CASSFGQGAAGSGANV. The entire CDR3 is CASSFGQGAAGSGANVLTF.

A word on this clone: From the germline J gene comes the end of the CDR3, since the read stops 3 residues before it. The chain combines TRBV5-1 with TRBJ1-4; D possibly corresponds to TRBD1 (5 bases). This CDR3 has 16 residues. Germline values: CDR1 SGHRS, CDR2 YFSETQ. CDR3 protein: CASSSGRDSGANVLFF. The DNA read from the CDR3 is TGCGCCAGCAGCTCGGGACGGGACTCTGGGGCCAACGTA.

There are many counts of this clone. The sequenced part of the CDR3 DNA is TGTGCCAGCAGTTACTTCCCGGGACAGGGGATCGACGAG. Translation gives CASSYFPGQGIDE. The entire CDR3 protein is CASSYFPGQGIDEQYF. This chain links TRBV6-2 or TRBV6-3 with TRBJ2-7; TRBD1 matches at 10 bases. The DNA ends 3 residues before the CDR3 does, and the rest of the CDR3 is filled in from the germline J gene. The germline CDR1 and CDR2 sequences are MNHEY and SVGEGT. The CDR3 is 16 residues long. J gave up 5 bases and V 1 base, and 8 bases lay outside the gene matches.

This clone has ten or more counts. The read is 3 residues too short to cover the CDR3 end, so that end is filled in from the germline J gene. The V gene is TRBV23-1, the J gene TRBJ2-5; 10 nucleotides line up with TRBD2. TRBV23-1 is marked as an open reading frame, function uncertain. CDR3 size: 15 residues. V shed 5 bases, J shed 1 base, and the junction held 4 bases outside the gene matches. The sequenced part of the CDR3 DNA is TGCGCCAGCAGTGGTCAGCGGGAGGGCCAAGAGACC. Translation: CASSGQREGQET. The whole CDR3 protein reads CASSGQREGQETQYF.

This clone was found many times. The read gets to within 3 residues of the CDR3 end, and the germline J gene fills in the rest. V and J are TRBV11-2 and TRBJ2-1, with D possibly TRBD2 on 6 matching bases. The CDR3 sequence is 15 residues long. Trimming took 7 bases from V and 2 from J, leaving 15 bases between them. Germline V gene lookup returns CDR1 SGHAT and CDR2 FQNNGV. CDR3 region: CASTLQGGAYNEQFF. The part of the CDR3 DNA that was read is TGTGCCAGCACCCTCCAAGGAGGGGCCTACAATGAG.

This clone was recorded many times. CDR3 sequence: CASRDGLAESYEQYF. The CDR3 bases that were read are TGTGCCAGCAGGGATGGACTAGCGGAATCATACGAG. The chain carries TRBV2 and TRBJ2-7; TRBD2 aligns across 10 bases. With the read ending 3 residues before the CDR3 end, the germline J gene is used to fill in that end. This CDR3 contains 15 residues. In germline, CDR1 is SNHLY, CDR2 FYNNEI. Losses at the gene ends were 6 bases for V and 4 bases for J; bases not matched to a gene: 9.

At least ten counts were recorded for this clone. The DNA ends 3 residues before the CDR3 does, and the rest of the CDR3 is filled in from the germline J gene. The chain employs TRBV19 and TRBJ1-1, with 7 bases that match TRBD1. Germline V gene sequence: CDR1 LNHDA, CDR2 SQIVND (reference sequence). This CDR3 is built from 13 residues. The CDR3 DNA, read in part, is TGTGCCAGTAGTATAGCGGCGGGACAGAGT. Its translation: CASSIAAGQS. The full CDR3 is CASSIAAGQSAFF.

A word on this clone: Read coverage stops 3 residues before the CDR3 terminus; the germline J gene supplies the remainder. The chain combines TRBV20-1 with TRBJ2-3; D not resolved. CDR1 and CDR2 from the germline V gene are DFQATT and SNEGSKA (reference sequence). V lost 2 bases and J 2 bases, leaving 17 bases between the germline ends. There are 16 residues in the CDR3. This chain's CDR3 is CSARPWVAAITDTQYF. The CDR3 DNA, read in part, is TGCAGTGCTAGACCGTGGGTAGCAGCTATCACAGATACG.

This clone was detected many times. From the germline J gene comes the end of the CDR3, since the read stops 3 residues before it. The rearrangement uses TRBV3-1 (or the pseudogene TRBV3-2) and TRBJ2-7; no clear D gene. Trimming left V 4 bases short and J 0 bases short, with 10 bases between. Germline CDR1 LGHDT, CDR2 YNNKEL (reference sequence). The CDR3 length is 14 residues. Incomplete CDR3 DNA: TGTGCCAGCAGCCTGCGCCCTAGCTCCTACGAG. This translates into CASSLRPSSYE. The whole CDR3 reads CASSLRPSSYEQYF.

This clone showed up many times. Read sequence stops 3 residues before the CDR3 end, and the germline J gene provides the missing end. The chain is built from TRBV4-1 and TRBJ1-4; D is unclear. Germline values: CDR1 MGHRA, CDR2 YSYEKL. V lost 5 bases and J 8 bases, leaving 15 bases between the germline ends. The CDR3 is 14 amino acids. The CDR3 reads CASSSVLLVEKLFF. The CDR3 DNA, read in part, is TGCGCCAGCAGCTCGGTACTCCTGGTAGAAAAA.

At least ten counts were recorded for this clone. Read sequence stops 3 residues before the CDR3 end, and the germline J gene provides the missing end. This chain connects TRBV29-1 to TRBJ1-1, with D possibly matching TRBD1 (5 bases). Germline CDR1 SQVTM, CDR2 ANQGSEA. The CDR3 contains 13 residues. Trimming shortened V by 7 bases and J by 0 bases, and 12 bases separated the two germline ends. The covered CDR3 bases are TGCAGCGCCTCCGCAGGGCTGAACACTGAA. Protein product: CSASAGLNTE. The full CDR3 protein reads CSASAGLNTEAFF.

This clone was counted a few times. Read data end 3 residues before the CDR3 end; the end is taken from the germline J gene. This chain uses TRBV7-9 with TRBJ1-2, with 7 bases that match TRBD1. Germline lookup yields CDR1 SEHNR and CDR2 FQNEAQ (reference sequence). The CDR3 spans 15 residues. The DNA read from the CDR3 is TGTGCCAGCAGCCGTAAGGGAGACAGGGACGTCGAC. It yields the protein CASSRKGDRDVD. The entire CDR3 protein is CASSRKGDRDVDYTF.

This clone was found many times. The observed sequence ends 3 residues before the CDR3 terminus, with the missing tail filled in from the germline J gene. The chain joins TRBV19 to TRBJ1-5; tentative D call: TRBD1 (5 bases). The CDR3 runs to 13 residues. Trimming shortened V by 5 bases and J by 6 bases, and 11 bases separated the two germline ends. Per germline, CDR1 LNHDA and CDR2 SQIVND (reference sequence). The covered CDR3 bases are TGTGCCAGTAGTGAACAGGATACTCAGCCC. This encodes CASSEQDTQP. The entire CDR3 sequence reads CASSEQDTQPQHF.

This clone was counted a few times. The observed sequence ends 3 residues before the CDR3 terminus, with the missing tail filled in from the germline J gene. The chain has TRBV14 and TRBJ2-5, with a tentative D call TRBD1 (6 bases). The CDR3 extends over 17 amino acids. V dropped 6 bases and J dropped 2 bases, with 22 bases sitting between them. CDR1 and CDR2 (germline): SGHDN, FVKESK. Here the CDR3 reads CASSPNRVDRPQETQYF. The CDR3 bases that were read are TGTGCCAGCAGTCCTAACAGGGTCGACCGTCCACAAGAGACC.

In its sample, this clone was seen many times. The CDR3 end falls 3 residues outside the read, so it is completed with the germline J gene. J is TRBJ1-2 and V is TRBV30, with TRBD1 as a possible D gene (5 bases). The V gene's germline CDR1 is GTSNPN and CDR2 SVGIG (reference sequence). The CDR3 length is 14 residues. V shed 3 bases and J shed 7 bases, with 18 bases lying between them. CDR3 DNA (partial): TGTGCCTGGAGCCGCCTGGGGGGGACGGGTGGC. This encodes CAWSRLGGTGG. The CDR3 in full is CAWSRLGGTGGYTF.

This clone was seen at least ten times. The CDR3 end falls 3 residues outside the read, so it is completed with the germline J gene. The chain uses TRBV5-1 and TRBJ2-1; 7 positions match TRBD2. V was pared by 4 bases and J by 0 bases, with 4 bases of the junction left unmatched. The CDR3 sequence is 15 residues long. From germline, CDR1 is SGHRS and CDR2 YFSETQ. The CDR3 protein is CASSRPSGSYNEQFF. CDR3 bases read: TGCGCCAGCAGCCGACCTAGCGGCTCCTACAATGAG.

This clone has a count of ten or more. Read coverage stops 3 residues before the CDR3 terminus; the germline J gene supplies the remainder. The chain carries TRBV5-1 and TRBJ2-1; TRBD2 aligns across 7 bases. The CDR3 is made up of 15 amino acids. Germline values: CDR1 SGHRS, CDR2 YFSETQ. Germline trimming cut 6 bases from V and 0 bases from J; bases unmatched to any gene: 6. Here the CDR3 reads CASTFGGSSYNEQFF. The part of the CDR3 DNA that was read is TGCGCCAGCACGTTTGGCGGGAGCTCCTACAATGAG.

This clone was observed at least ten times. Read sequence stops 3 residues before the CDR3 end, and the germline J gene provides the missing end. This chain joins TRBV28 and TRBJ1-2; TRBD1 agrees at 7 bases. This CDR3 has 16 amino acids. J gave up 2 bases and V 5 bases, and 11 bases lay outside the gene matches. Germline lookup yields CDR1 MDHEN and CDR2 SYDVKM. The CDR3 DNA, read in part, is TGTGCCAGCAGTCAGGCGTCCGCAGGGGGGAACTATGGC. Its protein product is CASSQASAGGNYG. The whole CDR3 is CASSQASAGGNYGYTF.

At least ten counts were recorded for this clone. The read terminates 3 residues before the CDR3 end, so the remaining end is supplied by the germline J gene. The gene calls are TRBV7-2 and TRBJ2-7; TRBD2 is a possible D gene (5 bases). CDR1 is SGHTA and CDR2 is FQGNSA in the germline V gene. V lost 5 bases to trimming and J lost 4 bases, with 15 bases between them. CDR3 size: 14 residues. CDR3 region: CASSPQTTLYEQYF. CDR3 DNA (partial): TGTGCCAGCAGCCCTCAGACTACTCTGTACGAG.

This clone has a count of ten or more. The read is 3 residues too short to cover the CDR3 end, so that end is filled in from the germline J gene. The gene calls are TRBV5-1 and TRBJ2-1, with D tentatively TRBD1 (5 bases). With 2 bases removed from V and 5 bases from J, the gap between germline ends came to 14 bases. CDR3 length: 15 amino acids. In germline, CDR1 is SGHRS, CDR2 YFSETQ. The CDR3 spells CASSLGVANDNEQFF. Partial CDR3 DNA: TGCGCCAGCAGCTTAGGGGTGGCGAACGACAATGAG.

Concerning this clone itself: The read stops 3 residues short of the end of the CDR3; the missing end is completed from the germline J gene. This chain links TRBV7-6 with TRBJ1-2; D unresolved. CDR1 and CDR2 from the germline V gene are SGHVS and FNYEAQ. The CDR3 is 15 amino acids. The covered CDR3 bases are TGTGCCAGCAGCTTGGTAGCGGGAGGCCCCTACGAC. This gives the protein CASSLVAGGPYD. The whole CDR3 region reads CASSLVAGGPYDYTF.

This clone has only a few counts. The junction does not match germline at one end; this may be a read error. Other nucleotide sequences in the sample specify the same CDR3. The CDR3 loop reads CASSPRGSGNTIYF. The DNA read from the CDR3 is TGTGCCAGCAGCCCCAGGGGGTCTGGAAACACG. The rearrangement links TRBV7-8 to TRBJ1-3, with 7 bases identical to TRBD1. The read comes to an end 3 residues before the CDR3 does, leaving the germline J gene to fill in the end. Germline-derived CDR1 and CDR2 are SGHVS and FQNEAQ. This CDR3 has 14 residues.

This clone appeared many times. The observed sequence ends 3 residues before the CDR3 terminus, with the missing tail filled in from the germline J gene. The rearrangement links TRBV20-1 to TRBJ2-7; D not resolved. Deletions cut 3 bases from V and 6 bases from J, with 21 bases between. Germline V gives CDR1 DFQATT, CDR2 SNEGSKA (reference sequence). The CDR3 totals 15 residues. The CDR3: CSASLMVTRFSEQYF. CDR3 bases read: TGCAGTGCTAGTTTAATGGTAACTCGTTTTAGCGAG.

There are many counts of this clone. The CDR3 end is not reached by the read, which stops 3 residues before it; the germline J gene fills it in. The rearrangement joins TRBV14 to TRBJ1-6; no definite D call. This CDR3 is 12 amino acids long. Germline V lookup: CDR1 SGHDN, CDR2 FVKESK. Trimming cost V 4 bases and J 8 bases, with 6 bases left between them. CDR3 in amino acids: CASSPPYSPLHF. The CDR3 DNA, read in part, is TGTGCCAGCAGCCCCCCCTATTCACCC.

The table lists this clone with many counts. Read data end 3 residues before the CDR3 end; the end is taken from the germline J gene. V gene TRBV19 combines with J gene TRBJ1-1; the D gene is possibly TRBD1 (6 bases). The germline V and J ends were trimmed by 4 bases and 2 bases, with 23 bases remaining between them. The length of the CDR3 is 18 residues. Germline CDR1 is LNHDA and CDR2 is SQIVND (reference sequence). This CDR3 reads CASSKTNLRGAYNTEAFF. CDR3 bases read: TGTGCCAGTAGTAAGACTAACCTTCGGGGGGCTTACAACACTGAA.